Listed below are T cell receptor beta chains from one sample, sequenced in a study of T-cell memory formation after mild COVID-19. TCRdb fed the 5' RACE reads into MiXCR, producing one record per CDR3 protein. The sample carries some 210,000 distinct CDR3 sequences, around 20% recorded once. Sequencing was performed on PBMCs or a T cell subset sorted from them (not recorded which). The receptors were gathered from an adult woman who had mild COVID-19 (a few samples of this study predate the infection). Cell type and time point are not known. Both conserved end residues are part of each CDR3. The order of the fields is V gene, D gene, clone size, J gene, CDR3 protein, CDR3 DNA. A D gene is named only where the DNA matches it firmly. Rows may omit the clone size; those that give it use once, few, many or a size class.

V: TRBV7-2
D: NA
size: NA
J: TRBJ1-5
CDR3: CASSLDSGPQHF
DNA: TGTGCCAGCAGCTTAGACTCGGGGCCCCAGCATTTT

V: TRBV7-2
D: TRBD2
size: few
J: TRBJ2-7
CDR3: CASSLEGAGIATEQYF
DNA: TGTGCCAGCAGCTTAGAGGGAGCGGGAATTGCTACCGAGCAGTACTTC

V: TRBV7-9
D: NA
size: NA
J: TRBJ2-1
CDR3: CASSLWQYNEQFF
DNA: TGTGCCAGCAGCTTATGGCAATACAATGAGCAGTTCTTC

V: TRBV5-1
D: TRBD1
size: few
J: TRBJ1-4
CDR3: CASSLVPDRVPFF
DNA: TGCGCCAGCAGCTTGGTACCAGACAGGGTCCCATTTTTT

V: TRBV7-9
D: TRBD2
size: few
J: TRBJ2-1
CDR3: CASSLASGSSYNEQFF
DNA: TGTGCCAGCAGCTTAGCTAGCGGGAGTTCCTACAATGAGCAGTTCTTC

V: TRBV7-8
D: NA
size: few
J: TRBJ2-3
CDR3: CASSLLQGRTDTQYF
DNA: TGTGCCAGCAGCTTACTCCAGGGGCGCACAGATACGCAGTATTTT

V: TRBV5-1
D: TRBD1
size: many
J: TRBJ2-3
CDR3: CASSLGTATDTQYF
DNA: TGCGCCAGCAGCCTGGGGACAGCCACAGATACGCAGTATTTT

V: TRBV5-1
D: NA
size: NA
J: TRBJ2-7
CDR3: CASSRAGAFHEQYF
DNA: TGCGCCAGCAGTAGGGCAGGGGCTTTCCACGAGCAGTACTTC

V: TRBV12-3/TRBV12-4
D: TRBD1
size: NA
J: TRBJ1-1
CDR3: CASKGTANTEAFF
DNA: TGTGCCAGCAAGGGGACAGCGAACACTGAAGCTTTCTTT

V: TRBV20-1
D: NA
size: many
J: TRBJ2-2
CDR3: CSARDATRGAGELFF
DNA: TGCAGTGCTAGAGATGCGACACGGGGAGCCGGGGAGCTGTTTTTT

V: TRBV7-2
D: NA
size: few
J: TRBJ2-5
CDR3: CASSTGGGGMYQETQYF
DNA: TGTGCCAGCAGCACAGGCGGGGGCGGAATGTACCAAGAGACCCAGTACTTC

V: TRBV7-9
D: NA
size: NA
J: TRBJ1-1
CDR3: CASSFRIGIGNTEAFF
DNA: TGTGCCAGCAGCTTCCGTATTGGAATTGGGAACACTGAAGCTTTCTTT

V: TRBV12-3/TRBV12-4
D: TRBD2
size: NA
J: TRBJ2-5
CDR3: CASSRIAGAGETQYF
DNA: TGTGCCAGCAGCCGTATAGCGGGAGCAGGGGAGACCCAGTACTTC

V: TRBV3-1
D: TRBD2
size: NA
J: TRBJ2-5
CDR3: CASSPSQLAVGDQYF
DNA: TGTGCCAGCAGCCCCTCACAGCTAGCGGTGGGAGACCAGTACTTC

V: TRBV7-2
D: NA
size: NA
J: TRBJ2-1
CDR3: CASSFNLEQFF
DNA: TGTGCCAGCAGCTTTAACCTTGAGCAGTTCTTC

V: TRBV29-1
D: NA
size: few
J: TRBJ1-2
CDR3: CSVEVPATWGGYTF
DNA: TGCAGCGTTGAGGTTCCGGCAACCTGGGGTGGCTACACCTTC

V: TRBV12-3/TRBV12-4
D: NA
size: few
J: TRBJ1-6
CDR3: CASSGGRRISPLHF
DNA: TGTGCCAGCAGCGGAGGCAGGAGGATTTCACCCCTCCACTTT

V: TRBV18
D: TRBD2
size: NA
J: TRBJ2-7
CDR3: CASSPPSLAGGPGEQYF
DNA: TGTGCCAGCTCACCACCAAGTCTAGCGGGAGGGCCTGGAGAGCAGTACTTC

V: TRBV6-6
D: TRBD1
size: few
J: TRBJ2-5
CDR3: CASRERDRGWETQYF
DNA: TGTGCCAGCAGGGAAAGGGACAGGGGATGGGAGACCCAGTACTTC